This paragraph reports one T cell receptor beta chain. The sample belongs to a study of blood T cell repertoires in COVID-19. On the study more broadly: The cDNA or gDNA used as material had been derived from T cells, B-cell-depleted T cells, or PBMCs.

Per the authors' pipeline: Amplification of reference gene primers was used by the study to estimate nucleated cell counts. TCRdb keeps only in-frame clones here, not all; method: immunoSEQ multiplex PCR. That table is the source of V, J and clone size, and D and trimming were worked out from the DNA. The profile shows around 150,000 clones, 87% of them singletons. V gave up 8 bases and J gave up 2 bases; unmatched junction bases: 6. The V gene's germline CDR1 is KGHSH and CDR2 LQKENI. This CDR3 comprises 14 residues. Source material: peripheral blood. This clonotype originated in a human donor in a cohort sampled during active COVID-19. The V and J genes are TRBV18 and TRBJ1-2; 9 bases are a match to TRBD1. The CDR3 reads CASESGTGNYGYTF. CDR3 sequence (DNA): TGTGCCAGCGAATCCGGGACAGGGAACTATGGCTACACCTTC.